Listed below are T cell receptor beta chains from one sample, sequenced in a study of blood T cell repertoires in COVID-19. Data came from immunoSEQ multiplex PCR; TCRdb stores just in-frame clones and leaves some out. The sample has about 210,000 clones; under 90% are singletons. The sequenced sample consisted of peripheral blood. The receptors were gathered from a woman in her thirties or forties with active or convalescent COVID-19. CDR3s include the opening cysteine and the closing phenylalanine or tryptophan. The order of the fields is V gene, CDR3 protein.

v_call: TRBV6-5
cdr3_aa: CASSGLDNEQFF

v_call: TRBV19
cdr3_aa: CASRWRGGSGANVLTF

v_call: TRBV29-1
cdr3_aa: CSVAAETLYGYTF

v_call: TRBV6-5
cdr3_aa: CASSLSGTRETQYF

v_call: TRBV24-1
cdr3_aa: CATSDATGYQETQYF

v_call: TRBV24-1
cdr3_aa: CATSDPSSYNEQFF

v_call: TRBV6-5
cdr3_aa: CASSYSGGLDEQYF

v_call: TRBV2
cdr3_aa: CASPGAAGNEQFF

v_call: TRBV14
cdr3_aa: CASSVGQGKAEKLFF

v_call: TRBV12-5
cdr3_aa: CASGLKFYLVRDVLPRWNTEAFF

v_call: TRBV4-1
cdr3_aa: CASSQDPAGGRFF

v_call: TRBV28
cdr3_aa: CASSSGVLYTAKNIQYF

v_call: TRBV7-2
cdr3_aa: CASSLTPYPGQANTEAFF

v_call: TRBV4-1
cdr3_aa: CASSQDAGGQEEQYF

v_call: TRBV10-3
cdr3_aa: CAIRDNELAKNIQYF

v_call: TRBV4-1
cdr3_aa: CASSLGQGWTEAFF

v_call: TRBV4-3
cdr3_aa: CASSQLGTGQVAEAFF

v_call: TRBV2
cdr3_aa: CASSEWSVGGFTEAFF

v_call: TRBV2
cdr3_aa: CASRRTGGWGQPQHF

v_call: TRBV28
cdr3_aa: CASTRGANTGELFF

v_call: TRBV7-9
cdr3_aa: CASSLWWGQPSPMNTIYF

v_call: TRBV5-1
cdr3_aa: CASSFRQGENSPLHF

v_call: TRBV11-2
cdr3_aa: CASSLGPTSSPLHF

v_call: TRBV12-3/TRBV12-4
cdr3_aa: CASHAGRGNTIYF

v_call: TRBV11-3
cdr3_aa: CASSTSRNSPLHF

v_call: TRBV2
cdr3_aa: CASSGGTSGIKQFF

v_call: TRBV29-1
cdr3_aa: CSALLAGGRNEQFF

v_call: TRBV27
cdr3_aa: CASRTGGNEQYF

v_call: TRBV5-1
cdr3_aa: CASSGTSQETQYF

v_call: TRBV19
cdr3_aa: CASKRTGGEGRYGYTF

v_call: TRBV11-3
cdr3_aa: CASSLIYGRAFF

v_call: TRBV10-3
cdr3_aa: CAISEAGSNEQFF

v_call: TRBV6-5
cdr3_aa: CASSYPGTDTQYF

v_call: TRBV29-1
cdr3_aa: CSVGDRDQPQHF

v_call: TRBV10-3
cdr3_aa: CATGHREDQPQHF

v_call: TRBV4-2
cdr3_aa: CASSHQGTANEKLFF

v_call: TRBV7-3
cdr3_aa: CASSPKGTGSGELFF

v_call: TRBV15
cdr3_aa: CATSRGDRNNSPLHF

v_call: TRBV28
cdr3_aa: CASSTLGGTGELFF

v_call: TRBV6-4
cdr3_aa: CASSNLAGSGIQYF

v_call: TRBV11-3
cdr3_aa: CASILVPGGLHSPLHF

v_call: TRBV3-1/TRBV3-2
cdr3_aa: CASSQDGLAGTPGEQYF

v_call: TRBV7-8
cdr3_aa: CASSSRLGGGEQFF

v_call: TRBV7-2
cdr3_aa: CASSLVEGNNQPQHF

v_call: TRBV3-1/TRBV3-2
cdr3_aa: CASSQSGGVDTQYF

v_call: TRBV19
cdr3_aa: CASSWQGDEQYF

v_call: TRBV30
cdr3_aa: CAWNRDRGASYGYTF

v_call: TRBV7-2
cdr3_aa: CASSPDRASSYEQYF

v_call: TRBV12-3/TRBV12-4
cdr3_aa: CASTIREAAEAFF

v_call: TRBV7-3
cdr3_aa: CASSTDRGRGANTGELFF

v_call: TRBV19
cdr3_aa: CASSTLQGGATEAFF

v_call: TRBV7-6
cdr3_aa: CASSPWVKGDNEQFF

v_call: TRBV5-4
cdr3_aa: CASSATRANEQYF

v_call: TRBV9
cdr3_aa: CASSVGVIGTYEQYF

v_call: TRBV6-1
cdr3_aa: CASSEEAGDMYTGELFF

v_call: TRBV3-1/TRBV3-2
cdr3_aa: CASSQVLGGEKLFF

v_call: TRBV9
cdr3_aa: CASSFSGTGIAGELFF

v_call: TRBV5-1
cdr3_aa: CASSFSDRSTNEKLFF

v_call: TRBV19
cdr3_aa: CASSIRRGNPEAFF